The 4 T cell receptor beta chains reported below all come from one sample, sequenced in a study of response to subunit inactivated influenza vaccine. TCRdb passed the RT-PCR reads through MiXCR, listing each CDR3 protein once. Counted here are around 580,000 distinct CDR3 sequences, 12% occurring once; the ten biggest clones make up 10%. Specimen: PBMCs from blood, collected on the day of vaccination. These receptors originate from a man aged 45-60 years who received an inactivated influenza vaccine.

This clonotype turned up a few times. V is TRBV20-1 and J is TRBJ2-2, with 7 bases matching TRBD2. Trimming took 3 bases from V and 1 from J; bases not matched to a gene: 2. The CDR3 totals 14 residues. CDR1 and CDR2 from the germline V gene are DFQATT and SNEGSKA (reference sequence). CDR3 in amino acids: CSARGRVNTGELFF. CDR3 sequence (DNA): TGCAGTGCTAGGGGGAGGGTGAACACCGGGGAGCTGTTTTTT.

At least ten counts were recorded for this clonotype. The chain couples TRBV6-4 to TRBJ2-2; D not resolved. The CDR3 consists of 14 residues. CDR1 is MRHNA, CDR2 SNTAGT, per germline. The ends were cut back, 5 bases at V and 0 bases at J, with 7 bases in the middle. CDR3 nucleotides: TGTGCCAGCAGTTGGACGTCGAACACCGGGGAGCTGTTTTTT. This translates into CASSWTSNTGELFF.

In its sample, this clonotype was seen a few times. This chain connects TRBV4-3 to TRBJ2-3; no reliable D call. V shed 0 bases and J shed 2 bases, with 12 bases lying between them. CDR1 LGHNA and CDR2 YSLEER come from the germline V gene. The length of the CDR3 is 16 residues. The DNA of the CDR3 is TGCGCCAGCAGCCAAGATAGGTTAGGCCTCACAGATACGCAGTATTTT. This sequence encodes CASSQDRLGLTDTQYF.

This chain connects TRBV7-2 to TRBJ2-1; TRBD2 agrees at 8 bases. CDR1 is SGHTA, CDR2 FQGNSA, per germline. The ends lost 1 base at V and 2 bases at J; junction bases unmatched: 4. This CDR3 region has 16 residues. CDR3 amino acids: CASSLDFGRAYNEQFF. CDR3 bases: TGTGCCAGCAGCTTAGATTTCGGGAGGGCCTACAATGAGCAGTTCTTC.